The 23 T cell receptor beta chains below come from one sample, sequenced in a study of blood T cell repertoires in COVID-19 (dated by TCRdb to the early 2020s). The library came from the immunoSEQ multiplex PCR assay. In TCRdb, the immuneACCESS table is reduced to in-frame sequences with V and J assigned. These tables do not hold every clone; where another copy was compared, an unresolved V gene accounts for under half, and the others remain unexplained. Within this sample are about 310,000 clones, with 85% of them counted one time only. Around 2% of the sample comes from the top ten. Source material: PBMCs or T cells enriched from blood (not recorded which). All receptors come from a woman aged 25 to 45 who had been exposed to COVID-19.

V usage is TRBV5-1 and J usage is TRBJ1-4; possibly TRBD1 for D (5 bases). The CDR3 is 16 residues long. The ends were cut back, 4 bases at V and 0 bases at J, with 13 bases in the middle. Germline lookup yields CDR1 SGHRS and CDR2 YFSETQ. In DNA, the CDR3 is TGCGCCAGCAGCGGGGCGGGGGGAGCAACTAATGAAAAACTGTTTTTT. Its protein is CASSGAGGATNEKLFF.

The chain is built from TRBV4-1 and TRBJ2-7, with TRBD1 identical over 9 bases. The CDR3 loop spans 16 amino acids. From germline, CDR1 is MGHRA and CDR2 YSYEKL. With 4 bases clipped from V and 3 bases from J, the junction kept 10 bases outside the gene matches. CDR3 loop: CASSLRTGVSNYEQYF. In nucleotides, the CDR3 is TGCGCCAGCAGCCTGAGGACAGGGGTCAGTAACTACGAGCAGTACTTC.

V gene TRBV6-1 combines with J gene TRBJ1-6; the D gene is possibly TRBD1 (5 bases). Trimming took off 1 base at V and 6 bases at J, with 10 bases between the two ends. CDR1 is MNHNS, CDR2 SASEGT, per germline. CDR3 length equals 15 residues. The CDR3 DNA sequence: TGTGCCAGCAGTGAAGGGCCAGGGCCTAATTCACCCCTCCACTTT. Its protein product is CASSEGPGPNSPLHF.

This clone was detected once. The chain joins TRBV6-5 to TRBJ1-5, with D maybe TRBD1 (5 bases). The ends were cut back, 5 bases at V and 0 bases at J, with 11 bases in the middle. Germline-derived CDR1 and CDR2 are MNHEY and SVGAGI. The CDR3 contains 15 residues. The CDR3: CASSRQFYSNQPQHF. In DNA, the CDR3 is TGTGCCAGCAGTAGACAGTTCTATAGCAATCAGCCCCAGCATTTT.

The chain employs TRBV9 and TRBJ1-2, with unresolved D. In germline, CDR1 is SGDLS, CDR2 YYNGEE. CDR3 size: 15 residues. Between the trimmed V and J ends, which lost 4 bases and 4 bases, there was a span of 17 bases. The CDR3 DNA reads as TGTGCCAGCAGCACCCAGGCGAGGGTGAGCTATGGCTACACCTTC. Translated: CASSTQARVSYGYTF.

Here the CDR3 DNA reads TGTGCCAGCAGTTGGACAGGGAGCTATGGCTACACCTTC. Amino acid sequence: CASSWTGSYGYTF. The chain links TRBV2 to TRBJ1-2, with 8 positions matching TRBD1. Trimming took 5 bases from V and 4 from J; bases not matched to a gene: 3. Germline-derived CDR1 and CDR2 are SNHLY and FYNNEI. The CDR3 has 13 amino acids.

A remark on this clone: This CDR3 fails to terminate in the conserved phenylalanine or tryptophan, so it likely reflects a read error. The DNA is left out, because the CDR3 cannot be placed on it with certainty; the CDR3 is given as TCRdb lists it. This chain uses TRBV6-6 with TRBJ1-2; whether TRBD1, the table's D call, matches the DNA was not checked. The germline CDR1 and CDR2 sequences are MNHNY and SVGAGI (reference sequence). The length of the CDR3 is 12 amino acids, counting both ends. The CDR3 reads CASSYGTDHQYG.

The rearrangement links TRBV19 to TRBJ2-2; possible D gene TRBD1, 5 bases. Trimming removed 7 bases at V and 3 bases at J, with 18 bases between. Looked up from germline, CDR1 is LNHDA and CDR2 is SQIVND (reference sequence). The CDR3 has 16 residues. The DNA for the CDR3 is TGTGCCAGTAAACAGGCCCGGCGTGGGGACACCGGGGAGCTGTTTTTT. Translated: CASKQARRGDTGELFF. The entire variable domain, with the rest obtained from reference TRBV19 and TRBJ2-2, is as follows: DGGITQSPKYLFRKEGQNVTLSCEQNLNHDAMYWYRQDPGQGLRLIYYSQIVNDFQKGDIAEGYSVSREKKESFPLTVTSAQKNPTAFYLCASKQARRGDTGELFFGEGSRLTVL.

The chain employs TRBV3-1 (or the pseudogene TRBV3-2) and TRBJ2-4; 7 bases line up with TRBD2. Germline CDR1 reads LGHDT; CDR2 reads YNNKEL (reference sequence). The V gene end was trimmed by 0 bases and the J gene end by 3 bases; junction bases not matched to a gene: 5. CDR3 length: 16 residues. The CDR3 DNA reads TGTGCCAGCAGCCAAGAGACTAGCTTGGGCAAAAACATTCAGTACTTC. This sequence encodes CASSQETSLGKNIQYF.

J is TRBJ2-2 and V is TRBV29-1; D ambiguous. Germline CDR1 is SQVTM and CDR2 is ANQGSEA. V was pared by 4 bases and J by 5 bases, with 8 bases between. The CDR3 has 12 amino acids. The DNA of the CDR3 is TGCAGCGTTGGGTCCGGGACCGGGGAGCTGTTTTTT. Translating gives CSVGSGTGELFF.

This clone was seen more than once but under ten times. The genes are TRBV30 and TRBJ1-4; 7 bases are shared with TRBD1. The CDR3 contains 13 residues. The germline CDR1 and CDR2 sequences are GTSNPN and SVGIG (reference sequence). V gave up 2 bases and J gave up 6 bases; unmatched junction bases: 3. This CDR3 is CAWSKGADEKLFF. In nucleotides, the CDR3 is TGTGCCTGGAGTAAGGGGGCCGATGAAAAACTGTTTTTT. Full variable domain (remainder filled in from reference TRBV30 and TRBJ1-4): SQTIHQWPATLVQPVGSPLSLECTVEGTSNPNLYWYRQAAGRGLQLLFYSVGIGQISSEVPQNLSASRPQDRQFILSSKKLLLSDSGFYLCAWSKGADEKLFFGSGTQLSVL.

The CDR3 sequence is CASGHTIPGHHSRNSPLHF. For the CDR3, the DNA is TGTGCTAGTGGACACACCATTCCGGGACACCATTCGAGGAATTCACCCCTCCACTTT. The chain couples TRBV12-5 to TRBJ1-6, with D maybe TRBD1 (6 bases). V was trimmed by 6 bases and J by 7 bases, leaving 28 bases between them. Germline CDR1 is LGHNT and CDR2 is FRNRAP. The CDR3 length is 19 residues.

The genes are TRBV28 and TRBJ1-1; D gene ambiguous. The length of the CDR3 is 12 residues. The germline V gene has CDR1 MDHEN and CDR2 SYDVKM. V lost 7 bases and J lost 5, with 11 bases in between. The CDR3 is CASKSGRTEAFF. The CDR3, as DNA: TGTGCCAGCAAGTCGGGGAGGACTGAAGCTTTCTTT.

The V gene is TRBV7-2, the J gene TRBJ2-3, with D possibly matching TRBD1 (7 bases). Germline lookup yields CDR1 SGHTA and CDR2 FQGNSA. The germline V and J ends were trimmed by 3 bases and 4 bases, with 14 bases remaining between them. This CDR3 has 15 amino acids. CDR3 sequence (DNA): TGTGCCAGCAGCTTTAGACAGGGAGGATCAGATACGCAGTATTTT. The encoded protein is CASSFRQGGSDTQYF.

The chain joins TRBV30 to TRBJ1-1, with 10 bases aligning to TRBD1. The CDR3 runs 18 residues. V lost 3 bases and J lost 3; bases outside the gene matches: 16. Germline CDR1 is GTSNPN and CDR2 is SVGIG (reference sequence). The CDR3 region is CAWSARPGQGFGYTEAFF. CDR3 bases: TGTGCCTGGAGCGCAAGACCGGGACAGGGGTTTGGGTACACTGAAGCTTTCTTT.

The chain has TRBV28 and TRBJ1-2; 7 nucleotides line up with TRBD1. Germline lookup yields CDR1 MDHEN and CDR2 SYDVKM. CDR3 length: 16 amino acids. Trimming cost V 2 bases and J 1 base; bases outside gene matches: 7. The CDR3 protein is CASSLEGTAFNYGYTF. The CDR3 nucleotides are TGTGCCAGCAGTTTAGAAGGGACAGCCTTTAACTATGGCTACACCTTC.

V is TRBV12-3 or TRBV12-4 and J is TRBJ2-5, with a tentative D call TRBD2 (5 bases). V was clipped by 2 bases and J by 3 bases, with 7 bases between them. The length of the CDR3 is 13 residues. CDR3 bases: TGTGCCAGCAGTTTATCGGGGAAAGAGACCCAGTACTTC. Its protein product is CASSLSGKETQYF.

The rearrangement joins TRBV18 to TRBJ2-1; TRBD2 agrees at 10 bases. V shed 3 bases and J 6 bases; nucleotides not matched to a gene: 8. CDR1 and CDR2 (germline): KGHSH, LQKENI. The length of the CDR3 is 16 residues. CDR3 region: CASSPIAGGLSNEQFF. The CDR3 DNA reads as TGTGCCAGCTCACCTATAGCGGGAGGACTGTCCAATGAGCAGTTCTTC.

As concerns this clone: Sequence at one end of the junction differs from germline and may be a read error. The V call is TRBV12-3 or TRBV12-4, the J call TRBJ1-4; 10 bases are a match to TRBD1. The CDR3 runs to 11 residues. The CDR3 DNA reads as TGTGCCAGCAGTCCCGGGACAGGGGCCCTTTTT. Its translation: CASSPGTGALF.

The rearrangement uses TRBV10-2 and TRBJ2-7; D not certain. CDR1 is WSHSY and CDR2 is SAAADI in the germline V gene. V lost 4 bases, J lost 0 bases, and 7 bases lay in between. This CDR3 comprises 13 residues. The CDR3 DNA reads TGCGCCAGCAGTGTTTCCAGCTCCTACGAGCAGTACTTC. Encoded protein: CASSVSSSYEQYF.

The V call is TRBV4-1, the J call TRBJ2-7, with 8 bases lining up with TRBD1. Germline CDR1 and CDR2: MGHRA and YSYEKL. This CDR3 is built from 14 residues. V lost 6 bases, J lost 3 bases, and 7 bases stayed unmatched. The CDR3 loop reads CASSHGTGYYEQYF. The CDR3 DNA follows: TGCGCCAGCAGTCATGGGACAGGTTACTACGAGCAGTACTTC.

The rearrangement links TRBV5-1 to TRBJ2-3; 9 positions agree with TRBD2. The J segment lost 3 bases and the V segment lost 1 base, leaving 15 bases of the junction unmatched. Germline V gene sequence: CDR1 SGHRS, CDR2 YFSETQ. The CDR3 has 19 amino acids. The CDR3: CASSLWSWLAGNPTDTQYF. CDR3 nucleotides: TGCGCCAGCAGCTTGTGGAGCTGGCTAGCGGGAAACCCTACAGATACGCAGTATTTT.

Ten or more counts support this clone. The gene calls are TRBV6-2 or TRBV6-3 and TRBJ1-2; 10 nucleotides line up with TRBD1. J lost 8 bases, V lost 6 bases, and 15 bases had no gene match. There are 16 residues in the CDR3. From germline, CDR1 is MNHEY and CDR2 SVGEGT. CDR3 in DNA: TGTGCCAGCAGCGAGCTCCTGGGACAGGGGAAGGGAGGCTACACCTTC. This translates into CASSELLGQGKGGYTF.